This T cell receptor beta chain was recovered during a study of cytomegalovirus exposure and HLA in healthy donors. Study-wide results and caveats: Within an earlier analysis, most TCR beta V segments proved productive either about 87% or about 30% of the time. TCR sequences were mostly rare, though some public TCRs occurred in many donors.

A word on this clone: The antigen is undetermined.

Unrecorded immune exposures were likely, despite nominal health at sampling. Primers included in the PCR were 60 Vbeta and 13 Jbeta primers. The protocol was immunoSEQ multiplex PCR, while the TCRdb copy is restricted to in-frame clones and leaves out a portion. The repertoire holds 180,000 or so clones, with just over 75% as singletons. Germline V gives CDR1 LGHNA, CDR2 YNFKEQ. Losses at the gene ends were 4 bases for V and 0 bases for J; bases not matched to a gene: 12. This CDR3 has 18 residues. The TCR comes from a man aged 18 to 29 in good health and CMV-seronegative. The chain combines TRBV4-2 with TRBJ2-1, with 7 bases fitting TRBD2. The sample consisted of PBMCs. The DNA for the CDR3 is TGTGCCAGCAGCCGTAACGTGGGAGGGCATAGCTCCTACAATGAGCAGTTCTTC. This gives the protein CASSRNVGGHSSYNEQFF.